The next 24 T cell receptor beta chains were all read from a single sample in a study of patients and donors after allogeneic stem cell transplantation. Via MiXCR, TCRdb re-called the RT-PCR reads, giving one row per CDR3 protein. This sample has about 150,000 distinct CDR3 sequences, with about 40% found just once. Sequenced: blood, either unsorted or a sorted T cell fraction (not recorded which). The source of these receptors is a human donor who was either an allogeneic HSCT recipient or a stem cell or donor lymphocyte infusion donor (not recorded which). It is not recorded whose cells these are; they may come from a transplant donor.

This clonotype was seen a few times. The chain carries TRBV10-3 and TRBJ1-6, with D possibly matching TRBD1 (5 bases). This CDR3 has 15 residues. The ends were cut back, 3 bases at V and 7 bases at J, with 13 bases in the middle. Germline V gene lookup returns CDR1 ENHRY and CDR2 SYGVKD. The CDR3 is CAISEAGKGNSPLHF. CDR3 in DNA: TGTGCCATCAGTGAAGCAGGGAAGGGCAATTCACCCCTCCACTTT.

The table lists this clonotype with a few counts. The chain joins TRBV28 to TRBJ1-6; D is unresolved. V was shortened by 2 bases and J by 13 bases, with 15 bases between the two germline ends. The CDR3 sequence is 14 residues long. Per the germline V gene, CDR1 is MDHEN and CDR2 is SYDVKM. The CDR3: CASSLGVRSGPLHF. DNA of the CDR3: TGTGCCAGCAGTTTAGGGGTCCGCTCTGGGCCCCTCCACTTT.

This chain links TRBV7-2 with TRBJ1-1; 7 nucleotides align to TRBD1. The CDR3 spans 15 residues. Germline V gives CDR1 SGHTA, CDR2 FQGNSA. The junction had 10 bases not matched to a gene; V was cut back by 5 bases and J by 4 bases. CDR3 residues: CASSPRQGRFTEAFF. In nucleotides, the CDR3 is TGTGCCAGCAGCCCCAGACAGGGAAGGTTCACTGAAGCTTTCTTT.

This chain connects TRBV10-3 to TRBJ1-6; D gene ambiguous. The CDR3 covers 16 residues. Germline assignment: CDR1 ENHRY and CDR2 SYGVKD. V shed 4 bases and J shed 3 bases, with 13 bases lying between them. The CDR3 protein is CAISGGSPSYNSPLHF. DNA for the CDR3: TGTGCCATCAGTGGGGGATCACCGAGCTATAATTCACCCCTCCACTTT.

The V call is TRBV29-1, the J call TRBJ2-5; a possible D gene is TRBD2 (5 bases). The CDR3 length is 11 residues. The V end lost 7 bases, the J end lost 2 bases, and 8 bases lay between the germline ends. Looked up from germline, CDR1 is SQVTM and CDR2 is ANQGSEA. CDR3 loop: CSAGSQETQYF. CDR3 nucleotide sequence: TGCAGCGCGGGATCTCAAGAGACCCAGTACTTC.

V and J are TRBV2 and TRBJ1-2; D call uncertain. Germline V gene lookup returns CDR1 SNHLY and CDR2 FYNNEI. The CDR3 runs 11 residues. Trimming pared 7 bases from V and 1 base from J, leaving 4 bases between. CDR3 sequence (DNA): TGTGCCAGCACGGGTAACTATGGCTACACCTTC. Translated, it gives CASTGNYGYTF.

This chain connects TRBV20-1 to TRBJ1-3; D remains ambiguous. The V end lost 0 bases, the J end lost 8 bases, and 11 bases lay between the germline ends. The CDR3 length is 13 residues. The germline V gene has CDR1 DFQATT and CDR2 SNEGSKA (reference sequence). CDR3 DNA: TGCAGTGCTAGAGATCAGTGGATCGACACCATATATTTT. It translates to CSARDQWIDTIYF.

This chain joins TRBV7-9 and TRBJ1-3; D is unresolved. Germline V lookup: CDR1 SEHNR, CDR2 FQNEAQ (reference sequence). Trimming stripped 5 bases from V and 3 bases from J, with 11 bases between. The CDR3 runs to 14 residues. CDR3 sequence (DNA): TGTGCCAGCAGCCTTCCCAGGCGTGGAAACACCATATATTTT. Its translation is CASSLPRRGNTIYF.

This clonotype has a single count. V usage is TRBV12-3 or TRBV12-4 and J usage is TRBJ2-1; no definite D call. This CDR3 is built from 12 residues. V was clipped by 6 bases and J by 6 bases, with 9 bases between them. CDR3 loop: CASSRPINEQFF. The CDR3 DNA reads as TGTGCCAGCAGCCGACCGATCAATGAGCAGTTCTTC.

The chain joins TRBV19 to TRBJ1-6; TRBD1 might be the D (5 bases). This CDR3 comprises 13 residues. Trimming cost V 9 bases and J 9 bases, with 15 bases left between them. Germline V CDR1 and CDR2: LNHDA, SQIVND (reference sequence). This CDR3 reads CASKAREGSPLHF. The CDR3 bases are TGTGCCAGCAAGGCCAGGGAGGGTTCACCCCTCCACTTT. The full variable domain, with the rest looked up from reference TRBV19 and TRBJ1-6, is DGGITQSPKYLFRKEGQNVTLSCEQNLNHDAMYWYRQDPGQGLRLIYYSQIVNDFQKGDIAEGYSVSREKKESFPLTVTSAQKNPTAFYLCASKAREGSPLHFGNGTRLTVT.

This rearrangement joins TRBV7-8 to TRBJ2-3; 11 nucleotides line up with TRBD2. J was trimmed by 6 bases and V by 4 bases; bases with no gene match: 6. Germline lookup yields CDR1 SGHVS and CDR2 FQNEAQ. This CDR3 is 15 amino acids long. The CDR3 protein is CASSSLAGGPDTQYF. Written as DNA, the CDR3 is TGTGCCAGCAGCTCCTTAGCGGGGGGGCCTGATACGCAGTATTTT.

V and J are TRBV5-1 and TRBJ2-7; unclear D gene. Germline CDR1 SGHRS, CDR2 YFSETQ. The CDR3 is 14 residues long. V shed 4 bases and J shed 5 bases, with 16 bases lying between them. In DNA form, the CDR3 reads TGCGCCAGCAGCGTACGCGGAGTGAAGAACGAGCAGTACTTC. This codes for CASSVRGVKNEQYF.

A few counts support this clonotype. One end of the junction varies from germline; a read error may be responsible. The CDR3 region has the DNA TGTGCCAGCAGTTTAGCCCTCGGAGGTGGAAGCACCATATATTTT. It codes for CASSLALGGGSTIYF. The J gene is TRBJ1-3, the V gene TRBV12-3 or TRBV12-4, with D unresolved. The CDR3 is 15 amino acids.

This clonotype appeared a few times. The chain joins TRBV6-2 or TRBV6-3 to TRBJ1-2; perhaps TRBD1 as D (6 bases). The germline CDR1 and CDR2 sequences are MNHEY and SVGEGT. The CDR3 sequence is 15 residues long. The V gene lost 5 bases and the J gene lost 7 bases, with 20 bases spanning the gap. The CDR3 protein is CASSQTGVSLGGYTF. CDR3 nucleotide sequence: TGTGCCAGCAGTCAGACAGGTGTTAGTCTAGGTGGCTACACCTTC.

As DNA, the CDR3 is TGTGCCAGCAGTGCAGGACTCGGCTACACCTTC. It is translated as CASSAGLGYTF. J is TRBJ1-2 and V is TRBV25-1; unclear D gene. The ends were cut back, 4 bases at V and 8 bases at J, with 8 bases in the middle. The CDR3 totals 11 residues. The germline CDR1 and CDR2 sequences are MGHDK and SYGVNS.

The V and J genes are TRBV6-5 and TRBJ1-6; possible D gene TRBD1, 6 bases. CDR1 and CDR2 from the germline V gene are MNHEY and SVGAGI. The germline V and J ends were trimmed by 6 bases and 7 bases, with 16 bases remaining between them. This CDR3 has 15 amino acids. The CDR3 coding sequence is TGTGCCAGCAGCATACAGGGATCAGGGAATTCACCCCTCCACTTT. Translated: CASSIQGSGNSPLHF.

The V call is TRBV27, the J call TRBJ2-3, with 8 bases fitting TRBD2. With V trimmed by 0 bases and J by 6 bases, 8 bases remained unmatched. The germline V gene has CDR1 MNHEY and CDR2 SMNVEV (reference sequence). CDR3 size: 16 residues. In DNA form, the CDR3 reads TGTGCCAGCAGTTTATCTGACCCAGCGGGGGCGGATACGCAGTATTTT. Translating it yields CASSLSDPAGADTQYF.

CDR3 coding DNA: TGTGCCTGGACCACGGGACAGGGGAACACTGAAGCTTTCTTT. Translating it yields CAWTTGQGNTEAFF. The rearrangement uses TRBV30 and TRBJ1-1, with 9 bases aligning to TRBD1. This CDR3 contains 14 residues. V was pared by 4 bases and J by 1 base, with 4 bases of the junction left unmatched. Looked up from germline, CDR1 is GTSNPN and CDR2 is SVGIG (reference sequence).

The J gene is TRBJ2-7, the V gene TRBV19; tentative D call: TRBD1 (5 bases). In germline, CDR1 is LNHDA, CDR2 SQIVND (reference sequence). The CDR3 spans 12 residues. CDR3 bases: TGTCCCCGACAGAGAATTTTCTACGAGCAGTACGTC. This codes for CPRQRIFYEQYV.

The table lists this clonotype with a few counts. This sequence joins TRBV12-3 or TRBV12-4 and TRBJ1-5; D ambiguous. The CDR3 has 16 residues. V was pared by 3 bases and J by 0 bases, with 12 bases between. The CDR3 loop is CASSFNWGYSNQPQHF. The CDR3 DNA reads TGTGCCAGCAGTTTTAATTGGGGATATAGCAATCAGCCCCAGCATTTT.

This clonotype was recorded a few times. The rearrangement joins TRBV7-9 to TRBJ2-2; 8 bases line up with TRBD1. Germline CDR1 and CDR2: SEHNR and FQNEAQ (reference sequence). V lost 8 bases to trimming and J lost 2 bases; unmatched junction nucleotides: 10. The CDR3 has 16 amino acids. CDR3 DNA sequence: TGTGCCAGCTCCCCCTCGACAGGGGTCAACACCGGGGAGCTGTTTTTT. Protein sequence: CASSPSTGVNTGELFF.

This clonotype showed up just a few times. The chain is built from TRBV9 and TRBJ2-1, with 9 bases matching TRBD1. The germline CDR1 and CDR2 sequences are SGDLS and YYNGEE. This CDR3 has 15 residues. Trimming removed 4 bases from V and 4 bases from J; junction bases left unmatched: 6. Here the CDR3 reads CASSTGTGLYNEQFF. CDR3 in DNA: TGTGCCAGCAGCACCGGGACAGGGTTATACAATGAGCAGTTCTTC.

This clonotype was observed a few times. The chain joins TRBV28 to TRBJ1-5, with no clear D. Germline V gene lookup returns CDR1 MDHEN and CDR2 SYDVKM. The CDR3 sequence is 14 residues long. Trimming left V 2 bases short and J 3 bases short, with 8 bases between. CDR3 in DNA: TGTGCCAGCAGTTTAGTAGAGCCCAATCAGCCCCAGCATTTT. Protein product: CASSLVEPNQPQHF.

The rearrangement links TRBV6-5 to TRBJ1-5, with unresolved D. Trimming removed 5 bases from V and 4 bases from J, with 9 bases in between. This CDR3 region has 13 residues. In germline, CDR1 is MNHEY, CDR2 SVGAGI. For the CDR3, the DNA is TGTGCCAGCAGTCCGAGCCGAAATCAGCCCCAGCATTTT. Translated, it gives CASSPSRNQPQHF.